This T cell receptor beta chain was profiled in a study of radiotherapy plus CTLA-4 blockade in lung cancer. The wider study: Of the patients, 18% showed objective responses and roughly 34% attained disease control.

V was cut by 1 base and J by 6 bases, with 9 bases left in between. Germline CDR1 and CDR2: SGHNT and YYREEE (reference sequence). The CDR3 is 13 amino acids. With respect to this clone: The antigen is unknown.

Here immunoSEQ multiplex PCR was the method, and the copy in TCRdb shows in-frame clones only, minus some. The table includes about 97,000 clones, 65% to 80% detected once. General observations from the study: In blood, tumor-derived TCR clones expanded after radiotherapy plus ipilimumab. The authors reported that early blood T cell clone dynamics, with interferon-beta, best predicted response.

The TCR comes from a human donor with non-small cell lung cancer who had a partial response to radiotherapy plus ipilimumab. Some clones in this sample may be carry-over from other donors' samples. The V and J genes are TRBV5-4 and TRBJ2-3; no definite D call. The starting material was peripheral blood, obtained from a patient treated with radiotherapy plus ipilimumab. The CDR3 nucleotides are TGTGCCAGCAGCTTGCGAGAGAGCGATACGCAGTATTTT. Amino acid sequence: CASSLRESDTQYF. Variable domain in full (rest from reference TRBV5-4 and TRBJ2-3): ETGVTQSPTHLIKTRGQQVTLRCSSQSGHNTVSWYQQALGQGPQFIFQYYREEENGRGNFPPRFSGLQFPNYSSELNVNALELDDSALYLCASSLRESDTQYFGPGTRLTVL.